In its sample, the clone carrying this T cell receptor beta chain was seen many times. Its antigen remains unidentified. Germline CDR1 reads MNHEY; CDR2 reads SVGEGT. The CDR3 is 15 residues long. With 5 bases removed from V and 3 bases from J, the gap between germline ends came to 13 bases. The data were obtained in a study of breast tumors, draining lymph nodes, adjacent tissues. TCRdb analysed the multiplex PCR reads with MiXCR anew, one entry per CDR3 protein. The table has tens of thousands of distinct CDR3 sequences, about 63% seen once. Study results and limitations: Compared with basal-like, luminal-like tumors shared significantly more repertoire with nontumor tissue. The data were judged consistent with most tumor T cells coming from lymph node and expanding in tumor. Tumor TCR diversity was below lymph nodes but above nontumor tissue.

The chain is built from TRBV6-2 or TRBV6-3 and TRBJ2-2; D is undetermined. The origin of this receptor is a female donor with breast cancer. Some clones in this sample may be carry-over from other donors' samples. Sequencing input: breast tumor tissue. The CDR3 spells CASSLGTRDTGELFF. Written as DNA, the CDR3 is TGTGCCAGCAGTCTAGGAACGCGAGACACCGGGGAGCTGTTTTTT.